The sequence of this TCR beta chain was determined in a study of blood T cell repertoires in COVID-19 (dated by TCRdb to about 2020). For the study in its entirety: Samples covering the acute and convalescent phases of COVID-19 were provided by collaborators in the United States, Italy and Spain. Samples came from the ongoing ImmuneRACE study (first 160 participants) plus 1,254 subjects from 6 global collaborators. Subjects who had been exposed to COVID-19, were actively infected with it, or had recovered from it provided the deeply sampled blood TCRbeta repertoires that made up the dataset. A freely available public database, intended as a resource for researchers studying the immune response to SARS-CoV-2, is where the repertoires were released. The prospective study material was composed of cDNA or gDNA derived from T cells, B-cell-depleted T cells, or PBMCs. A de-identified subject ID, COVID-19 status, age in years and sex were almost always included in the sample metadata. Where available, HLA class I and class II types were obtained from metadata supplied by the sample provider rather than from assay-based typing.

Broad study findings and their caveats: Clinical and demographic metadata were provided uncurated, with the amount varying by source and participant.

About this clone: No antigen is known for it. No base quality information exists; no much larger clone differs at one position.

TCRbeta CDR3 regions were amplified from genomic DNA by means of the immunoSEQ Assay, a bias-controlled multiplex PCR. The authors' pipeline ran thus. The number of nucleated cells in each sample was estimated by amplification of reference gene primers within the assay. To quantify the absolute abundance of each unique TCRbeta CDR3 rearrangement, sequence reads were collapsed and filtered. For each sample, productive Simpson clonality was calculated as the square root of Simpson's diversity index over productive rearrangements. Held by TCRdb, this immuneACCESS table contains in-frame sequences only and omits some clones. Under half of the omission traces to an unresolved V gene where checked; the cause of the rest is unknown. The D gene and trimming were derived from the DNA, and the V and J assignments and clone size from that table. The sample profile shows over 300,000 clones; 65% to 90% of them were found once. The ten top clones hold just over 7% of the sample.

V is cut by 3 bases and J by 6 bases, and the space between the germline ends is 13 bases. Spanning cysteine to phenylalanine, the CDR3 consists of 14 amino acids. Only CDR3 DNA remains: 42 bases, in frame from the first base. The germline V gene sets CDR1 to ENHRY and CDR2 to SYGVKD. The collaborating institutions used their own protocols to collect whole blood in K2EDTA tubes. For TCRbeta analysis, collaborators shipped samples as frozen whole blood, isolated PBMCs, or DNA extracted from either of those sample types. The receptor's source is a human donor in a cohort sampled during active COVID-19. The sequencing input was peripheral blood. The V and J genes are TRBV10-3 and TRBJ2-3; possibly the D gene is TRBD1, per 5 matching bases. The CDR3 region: CAISDPAGFDTQYF. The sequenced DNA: TGTGCCATCAGTGACCCAGCAGGGTTTGATACGCAGTATTTT.